This TCR beta chain was profiled in a study of T cells after yellow fever vaccination. TCRdb reprocessed the 5' RACE reads via MiXCR and lists one record per CDR3 protein. The repertoire includes about 340,000 distinct CDR3 sequences, around an eighth of them detected once, and roughly 3% sits in the top ten. The V and J ends lost 6 bases and 7 bases respectively, with 18 bases between them. There are 13 residues in the CDR3. Germline lookup yields CDR1 DFQATT and CDR2 SNEGSKA (reference sequence). Sequenced here: CD4+ T cells sorted from PBMCs, sampled 15 days after the yellow fever booster vaccination. J is TRBJ1-2 and V is TRBV20-1; tentatively, D is TRBD1 (6 bases). The sequence derives from a man between 18 and 35 years old who received the YFV17D yellow fever vaccine. CDR3 DNA: TGCAGTGCCGGGGAGGGGGATGTTGCTGGCTACACCTTC. Its translation: CSAGEGDVAGYTF.